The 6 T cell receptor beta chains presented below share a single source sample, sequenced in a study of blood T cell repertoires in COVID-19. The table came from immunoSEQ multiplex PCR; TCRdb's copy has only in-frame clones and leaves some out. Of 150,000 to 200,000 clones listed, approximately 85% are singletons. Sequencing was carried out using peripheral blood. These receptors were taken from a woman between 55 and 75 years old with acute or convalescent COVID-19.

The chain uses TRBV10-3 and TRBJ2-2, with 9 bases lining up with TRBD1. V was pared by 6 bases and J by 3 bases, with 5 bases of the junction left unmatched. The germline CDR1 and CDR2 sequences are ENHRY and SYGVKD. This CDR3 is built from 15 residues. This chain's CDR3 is CAIRRDRAYTGELFF. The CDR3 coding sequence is TGTGCCATCAGGAGGGACAGGGCGTACACCGGGGAGCTGTTTTTT.

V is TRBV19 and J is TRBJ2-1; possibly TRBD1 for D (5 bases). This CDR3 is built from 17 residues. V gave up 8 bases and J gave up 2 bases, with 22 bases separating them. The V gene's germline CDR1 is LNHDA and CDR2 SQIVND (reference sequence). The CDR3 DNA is TGTGCCAGTTCCTCACGGACCAGGGTATCTCCCTACAATGAGCAGTTCTTC. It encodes CASSSRTRVSPYNEQFF.

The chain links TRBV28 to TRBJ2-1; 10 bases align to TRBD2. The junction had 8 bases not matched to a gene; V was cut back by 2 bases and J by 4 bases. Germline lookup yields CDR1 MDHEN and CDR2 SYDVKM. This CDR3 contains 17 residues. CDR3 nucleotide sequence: TGTGCCAGCAGTTTAAAAGCGGGAGGGCTTCGGTACAATGAGCAGTTCTTC. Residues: CASSLKAGGLRYNEQFF.

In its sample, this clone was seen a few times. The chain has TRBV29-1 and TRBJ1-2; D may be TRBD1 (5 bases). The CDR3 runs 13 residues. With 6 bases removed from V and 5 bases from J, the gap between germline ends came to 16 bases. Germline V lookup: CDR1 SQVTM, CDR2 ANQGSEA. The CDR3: CSVGGLGDYGYTF. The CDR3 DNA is TGCAGCGTCGGGGGTTTAGGGGATTATGGCTACACCTTC.

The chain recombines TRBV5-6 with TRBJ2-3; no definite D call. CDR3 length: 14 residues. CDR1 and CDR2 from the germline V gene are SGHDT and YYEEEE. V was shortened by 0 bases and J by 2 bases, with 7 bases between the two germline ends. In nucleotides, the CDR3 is TGTGCCAGCAGCTTGGTTACTACCACAGATACGCAGTATTTT. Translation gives CASSLVTTTDTQYF. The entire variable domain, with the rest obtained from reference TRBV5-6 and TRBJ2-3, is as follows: DAGVTQSPTHLIKTRGQQVTLRCSPKSGHDTVSWYQQALGQGPQFIFQYYEEEERQRGNFPDRFSGHQFPNYSSELNVNALLLGDSALYLCASSLVTTTDTQYFGPGTRLTVL.

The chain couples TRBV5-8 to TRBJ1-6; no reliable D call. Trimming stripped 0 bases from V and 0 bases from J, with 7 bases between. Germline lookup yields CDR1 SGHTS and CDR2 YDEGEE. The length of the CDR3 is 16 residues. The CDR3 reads CASSLGSGSYNSPLHF. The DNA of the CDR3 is TGTGCCAGCAGCTTGGGGTCGGGCTCCTATAATTCACCCCTCCACTTT.